This T cell receptor (beta chain) was sequenced for a study of graft-versus-host responses after intestinal transplantation (dated by TCRdb to the early 2020s). At the level of the whole study: Recipients received multivisceral, liver-intestinal, or isolated intestinal transplants. To identify alloreactive clones, pre-transplant mixed lymphocyte reaction products were sequenced and then compared with unstimulated pre-transplant donor and recipient T cells. Samples from three later patients were sequenced in-house on an Illumina MiSeq with MiXCR processing rather than by the commercial service. Graft-versus-host and host-versus-graft alloreactive T cell clones were tracked in the graft, circulation and bone marrow after intestinal transplantation using bulk TCR-beta CDR3 sequencing. The cohort enrolled about two dozen intestinal transplant recipients, one of whom was a retransplant, and a few patients without pretransplant specimens were excluded. Anti-thymocyte globulin induction was given to all recipients, followed by maintenance tacrolimus and steroids for approximately three years. A peak of at least 4% donor T cells among recipient peripheral blood mononuclear cells was the definition used for donor T cell macrochimerism. The investigation overall reported the following: The conclusions were limited by the relatively low number and heterogeneity of the intestinal transplant patients. Peak levels of circulating GvH clones were associated with declines in HvG clones early after transplant. In patients with donor T cell macrochimerism, the allografts had high GvH to HvG T cell clonal ratios. GvH clones were detected in recipient bone marrow, and some of these GvH clones were observed earlier in ileal mucosa or blood, consistent with an intestinal mucosal origin.

To prepare the library, the immunoSEQ multiplex PCR assay was applied. For most patients, genomic DNA was isolated with the Qiagen DNeasy Blood and Tissue Kit and shipped frozen to Adaptive Biotechnologies for TCR sequencing. For most patients, high-throughput TCR-beta CDR3 sequencing of genomic DNA was performed by Adaptive Biotechnologies. From the authors' description of their analysis: TCR sequencing data were retrieved from Adaptive's ImmunoSEQ software for 18 patients, whereas three other patients were processed with MiXCR and VDJtools. To correct CD4 versus CD8 sorting errors, any sequence found in both subsets at a frequency ratio below 5:1 was removed. Because the origin of CDR3 nucleotide sequences shared between donor and recipient could not be assigned, those sequences were removed. To count as alloreactive, a clone needed at least 2-fold expansion over unstimulated cells and a minimum CFSE-low frequency of 0.002% (template counts) or 0.001% (read counts). A clone was considered mappable if detected in the sequenced pre-transplant spleen, lymph node, or MLR CFSE-low populations of the donor or recipient. The cumulative frequency of alloreactive clones was calculated as a percentage of all sequences, weighted by copy number. Held by TCRdb, this immuneACCESS table contains in-frame sequences only and omits some clones. Under half of the omission traces to an unresolved V gene where checked; the cause of the rest is unknown. V and J calls and clone size come straight from that table; D and trimming were deduced from the DNA. Recorded for this sample are 99,000 or so clones; around 92% of them occurred a single time. Roughly 0.069% of the sample lies in the top ten.

About this clone: It lacks a known antigen. Within one base of it there is no much larger clone, and no base qualities were kept.

The sample's time point, from its label and the paper: cells obtained before transplantation from donor or recipient. CD3+CD4+ and CD3+CD8+ populations were FACS-sorted from unstimulated pre-transplant donor and recipient cells taken from spleen or lymph nodes. The receptor was isolated from a human donor who was the organ donor for an intestinal transplant. Material: unstimulated CD8+ T cells sorted from spleen or lymph node cells, obtained before transplant.

This receptor has the CDR3 CASSSREQGPGELFF. The DNA reads as follows: TGTGCCAGCAGCTCGCGAGAACAGGGCCCCGGGGAGCTGTTTTTT. The V gene is TRBV7-2 and the J gene is TRBJ2-2, with a tentative D gene TRBD1 over 6 matching bases. From cysteine to phenylalanine, the CDR3 is 15 amino acids long. Left in the record is the CDR3 DNA by itself, 45 bases read in frame from the first base. V is cut by 4 bases and J by 6 bases, and the space between the germline ends is 15 bases. CDR1 and CDR2 were assigned from the germline V gene as SGHTA and FQGNSA.